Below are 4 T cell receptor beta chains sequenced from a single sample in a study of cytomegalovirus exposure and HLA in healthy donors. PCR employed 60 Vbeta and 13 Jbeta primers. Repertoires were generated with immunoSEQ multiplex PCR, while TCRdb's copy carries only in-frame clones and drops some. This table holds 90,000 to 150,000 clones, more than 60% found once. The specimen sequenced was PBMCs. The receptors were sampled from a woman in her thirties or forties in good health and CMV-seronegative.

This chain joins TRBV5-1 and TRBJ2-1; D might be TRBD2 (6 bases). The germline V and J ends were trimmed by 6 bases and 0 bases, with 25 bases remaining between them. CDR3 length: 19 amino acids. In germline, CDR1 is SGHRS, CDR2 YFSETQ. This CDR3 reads CASKNEGGMDSSSYNEQFF. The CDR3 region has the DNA TGCGCCAGCAAGAACGAGGGCGGGATGGATTCTAGCTCCTACAATGAGCAGTTCTTC. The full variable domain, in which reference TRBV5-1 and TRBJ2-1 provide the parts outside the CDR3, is KAGVTQTPRYLIKTRGQQVTLSCSPISGHRSVSWYQQTPGQGLQFLFEYFSETQRNKGNFPGRFSGRQFSNSRSEMNVSTLELGDSALYLCASKNEGGMDSSSYNEQFFGPGTRLTVL.

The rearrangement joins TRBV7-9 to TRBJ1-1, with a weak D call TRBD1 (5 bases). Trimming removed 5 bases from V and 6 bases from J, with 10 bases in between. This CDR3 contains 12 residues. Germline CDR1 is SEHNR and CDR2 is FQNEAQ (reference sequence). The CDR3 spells CASSLQDPEAFF. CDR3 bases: TGTGCCAGCAGCCTACAGGACCCTGAAGCTTTCTTT.

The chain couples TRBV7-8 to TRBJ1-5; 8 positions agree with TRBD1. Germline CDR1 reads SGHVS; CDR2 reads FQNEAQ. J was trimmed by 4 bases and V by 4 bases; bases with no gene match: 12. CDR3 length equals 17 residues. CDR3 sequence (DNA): TGTGCCAGCAGCTATACAGGACAGGGCTGGAGTAATCAGCCCCAGCATTTT. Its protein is CASSYTGQGWSNQPQHF.

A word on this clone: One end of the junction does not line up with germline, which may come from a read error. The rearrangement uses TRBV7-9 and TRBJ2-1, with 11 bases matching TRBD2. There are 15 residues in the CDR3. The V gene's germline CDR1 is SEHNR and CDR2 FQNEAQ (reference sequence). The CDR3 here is CSSRYTSGRHNEQFF. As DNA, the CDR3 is TGTTCCAGCAGGTACACTAGCGGGAGACACAATGAGCAGTTCTTC.